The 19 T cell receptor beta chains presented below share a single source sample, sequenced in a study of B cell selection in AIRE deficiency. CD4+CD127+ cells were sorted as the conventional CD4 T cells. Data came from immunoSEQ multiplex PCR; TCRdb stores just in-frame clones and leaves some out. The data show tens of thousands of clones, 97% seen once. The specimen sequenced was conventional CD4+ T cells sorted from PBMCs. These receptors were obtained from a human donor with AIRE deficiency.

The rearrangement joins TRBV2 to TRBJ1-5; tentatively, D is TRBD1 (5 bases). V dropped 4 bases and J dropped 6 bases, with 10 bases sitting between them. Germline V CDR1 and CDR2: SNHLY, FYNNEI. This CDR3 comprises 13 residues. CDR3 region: CASSGEGSQPQHF. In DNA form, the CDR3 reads TGTGCCAGCAGTGGGGAGGGGAGTCAGCCCCAGCATTTT.

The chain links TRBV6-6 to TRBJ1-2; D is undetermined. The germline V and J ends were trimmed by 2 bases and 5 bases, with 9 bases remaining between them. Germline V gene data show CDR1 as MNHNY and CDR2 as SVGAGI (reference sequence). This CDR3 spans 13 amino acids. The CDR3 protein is CASSYRSLYGYTF. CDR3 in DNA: TGTGCCAGCAGTTACCGCTCGCTGTATGGCTACACCTTC.

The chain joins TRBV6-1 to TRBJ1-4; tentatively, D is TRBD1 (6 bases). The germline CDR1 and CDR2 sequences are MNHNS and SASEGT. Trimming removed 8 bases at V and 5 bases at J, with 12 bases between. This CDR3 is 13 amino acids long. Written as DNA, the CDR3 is TGTGCCAGCCAGACAGGCAAGAATGAAAAACTGTTTTTT. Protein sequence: CASQTGKNEKLFF.

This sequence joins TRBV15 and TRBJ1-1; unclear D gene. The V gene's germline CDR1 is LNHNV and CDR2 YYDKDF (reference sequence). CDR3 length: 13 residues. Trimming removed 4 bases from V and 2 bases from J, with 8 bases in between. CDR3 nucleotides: TGTGCCACCAGCATTCGGGGTAACACTGAAGCTTTCTTT. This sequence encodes CATSIRGNTEAFF.

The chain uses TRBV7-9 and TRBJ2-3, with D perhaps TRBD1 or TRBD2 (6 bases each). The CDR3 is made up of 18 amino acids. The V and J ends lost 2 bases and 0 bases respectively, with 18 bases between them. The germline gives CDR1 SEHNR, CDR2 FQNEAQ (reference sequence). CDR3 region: CASSLRGSGGISTDTQYF. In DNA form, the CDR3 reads TGTGCCAGCAGCTTAAGGGGGAGTGGGGGGATCAGCACAGATACGCAGTATTTT. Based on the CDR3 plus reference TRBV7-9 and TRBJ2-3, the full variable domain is DTGVSQNPRHKITKRGQNVTFRCDPISEHNRLYWYRQTLGQGPEFLTYFQNEAQLEKSRLLSDRFSAERPKGSFSTLEIQRTEQGDSAMYLCASSLRGSGGISTDTQYFGPGTRLTVL.

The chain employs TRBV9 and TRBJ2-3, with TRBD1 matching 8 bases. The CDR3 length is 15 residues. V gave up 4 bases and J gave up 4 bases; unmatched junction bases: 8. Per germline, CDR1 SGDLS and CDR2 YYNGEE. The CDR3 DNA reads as TGTGCCAGCAGCTCCCGGGGACAGGTGGCAGATACGCAGTATTTT. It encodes CASSSRGQVADTQYF. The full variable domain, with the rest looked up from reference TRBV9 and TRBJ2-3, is DSGVTQTPKHLITATGQRVTLRCSPRSGDLSVYWYQQSLDQGLQFLIQYYNGEERAKGNILERFSAQQFPDLHSELNLSSLELGDSALYFCASSSRGQVADTQYFGPGTRLTVL.

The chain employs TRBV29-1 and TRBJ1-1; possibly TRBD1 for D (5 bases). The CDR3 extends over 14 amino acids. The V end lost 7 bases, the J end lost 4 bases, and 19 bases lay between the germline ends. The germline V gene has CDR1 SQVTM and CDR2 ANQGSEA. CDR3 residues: CSALRGWEGTEAFF. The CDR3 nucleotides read TGCAGCGCCCTGCGGGGGTGGGAAGGCACTGAAGCTTTCTTT.

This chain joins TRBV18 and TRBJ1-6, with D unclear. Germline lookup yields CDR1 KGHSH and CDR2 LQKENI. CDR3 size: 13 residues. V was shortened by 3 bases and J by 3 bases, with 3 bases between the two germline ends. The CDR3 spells CASSPSYNSPLHF. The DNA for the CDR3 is TGTGCCAGCTCACCTAGCTATAATTCACCCCTCCACTTT. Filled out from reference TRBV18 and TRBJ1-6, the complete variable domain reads NAGVMQNPRHLVRRRGQEARLRCSPMKGHSHVYWYRQLPEEGLKFMVYLQKENIIDESGMPKERFSAEFPKEGPSILRIQQVVRGDSAAYFCASSPSYNSPLHFGNGTRLTVT.

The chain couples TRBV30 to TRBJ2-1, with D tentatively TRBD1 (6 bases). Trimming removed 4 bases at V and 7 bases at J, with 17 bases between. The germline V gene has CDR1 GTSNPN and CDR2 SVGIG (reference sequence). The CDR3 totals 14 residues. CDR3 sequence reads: CAWTGVGFWNEQFF. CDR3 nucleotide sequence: TGTGCCTGGACAGGGGTGGGTTTTTGGAATGAGCAGTTCTTC.

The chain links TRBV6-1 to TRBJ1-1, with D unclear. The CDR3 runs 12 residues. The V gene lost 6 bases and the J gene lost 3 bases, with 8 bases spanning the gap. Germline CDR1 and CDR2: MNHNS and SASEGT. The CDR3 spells CASSAVHTEAFF. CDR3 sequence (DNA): TGTGCCAGCAGCGCGGTCCACACTGAAGCTTTCTTT.

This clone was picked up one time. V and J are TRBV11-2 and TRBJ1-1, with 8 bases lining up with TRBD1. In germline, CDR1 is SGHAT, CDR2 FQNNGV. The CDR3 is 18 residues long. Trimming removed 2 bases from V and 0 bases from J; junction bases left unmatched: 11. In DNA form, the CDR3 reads TGTGCCAGCAGCTTATACGGACAGGGTTTTTTCATGAACACTGAAGCTTTCTTT. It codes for CASSLYGQGFFMNTEAFF.

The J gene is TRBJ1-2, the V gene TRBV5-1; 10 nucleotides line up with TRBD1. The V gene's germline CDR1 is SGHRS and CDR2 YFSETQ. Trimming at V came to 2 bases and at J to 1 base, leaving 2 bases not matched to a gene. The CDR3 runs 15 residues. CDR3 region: CASSLDRGLNYGYTF. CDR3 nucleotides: TGCGCCAGCAGCTTAGACAGGGGGCTTAACTATGGCTACACCTTC.

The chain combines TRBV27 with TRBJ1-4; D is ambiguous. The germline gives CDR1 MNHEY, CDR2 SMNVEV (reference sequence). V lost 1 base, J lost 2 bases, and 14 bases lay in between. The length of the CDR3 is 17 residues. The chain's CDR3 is CASSLLAGWSTNEKLFF. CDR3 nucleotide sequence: TGTGCCAGCAGTTTATTGGCAGGATGGTCGACTAATGAAAAACTGTTTTTT. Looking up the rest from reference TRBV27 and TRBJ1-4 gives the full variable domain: EAQVTQNPRYLITVTGKKLTVTCSQNMNHEYMSWYRQDPGLGLRQIYYSMNVEVTDKGDVPEGYKVSRKEKRNFPLILESPSPNQTSLYFCASSLLAGWSTNEKLFFGSGTQLSVL.

The CDR3 nucleotides read TGTGCCAGCAGAGTAGGAAACACCATATATTTT. Translation gives CASRVGNTIYF. The chain employs TRBV6-1 and TRBJ1-3; D is uncertain. Germline-derived CDR1 and CDR2 are MNHNS and SASEGT. CDR3 length: 11 amino acids. Trimming shortened V by 6 bases and J by 4 bases, and 4 bases separated the two germline ends.

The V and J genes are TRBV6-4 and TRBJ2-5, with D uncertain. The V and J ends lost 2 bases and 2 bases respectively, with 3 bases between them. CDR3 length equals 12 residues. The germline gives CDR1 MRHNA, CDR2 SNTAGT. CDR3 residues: CASSDGQETQYF. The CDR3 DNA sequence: TGTGCCAGCAGTGACGGGCAAGAGACCCAGTACTTC.

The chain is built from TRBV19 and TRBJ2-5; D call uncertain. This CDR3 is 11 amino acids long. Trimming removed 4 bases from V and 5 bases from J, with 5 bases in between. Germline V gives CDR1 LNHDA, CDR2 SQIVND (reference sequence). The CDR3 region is CASSKGETQYF. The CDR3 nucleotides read TGTGCCAGTAGTAAAGGGGAGACCCAGTACTTC.

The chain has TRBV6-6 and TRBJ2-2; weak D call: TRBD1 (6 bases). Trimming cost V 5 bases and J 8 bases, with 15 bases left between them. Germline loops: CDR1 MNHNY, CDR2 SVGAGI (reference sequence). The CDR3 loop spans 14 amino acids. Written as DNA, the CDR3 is TGTGCCAGCAGTCCCAACAGGGTCTCGGGGGAGCTGTTTTTT. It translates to CASSPNRVSGELFF.

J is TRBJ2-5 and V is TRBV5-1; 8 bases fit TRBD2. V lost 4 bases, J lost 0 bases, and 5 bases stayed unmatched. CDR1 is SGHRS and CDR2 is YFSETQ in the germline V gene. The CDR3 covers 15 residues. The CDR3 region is CASSAMTSDQETQYF. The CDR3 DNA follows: TGCGCCAGCAGCGCAATGACTAGCGACCAAGAGACCCAGTACTTC.

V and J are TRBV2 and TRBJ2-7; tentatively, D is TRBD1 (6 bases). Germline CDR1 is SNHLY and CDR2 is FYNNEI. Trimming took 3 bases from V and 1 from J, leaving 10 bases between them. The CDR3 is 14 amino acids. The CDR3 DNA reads TGTGCCAGCAGTGACCCCAGGGGATCCTACGAGCAGTACTTC. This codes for CASSDPRGSYEQYF. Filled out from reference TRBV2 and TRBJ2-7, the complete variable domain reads EPEVTQTPSHQVTQMGQEVILRCVPISNHLYFYWYRQILGQKVEFLVSFYNNEISEKSEIFDDQFSVERPDGSNFTLKIRSTKLEDSAMYFCASSDPRGSYEQYFGPGTRLTVT.